The rows below give T cell receptor beta chains drawn from one sample of a study of T cells in Graves' hyperthyroidism and ophthalmopathy. TCRdb re-derived calls from the multiplex PCR reads in MiXCR, one entry per CDR3 protein. Among nearly 600,000 distinct CDR3 sequences listed, 12% to 15% were seen once. The sequenced material came from blood. These receptors came from a woman aged 18-29 years with Graves' ophthalmopathy. The CDR3 runs from the conserved cysteine through the conserved F or W. The D gene is left open where the match is weak. Not all rows give a size; the values are once, few, many and, for expanded clones, a class.

abundance	v_gene	j_gene	d_gene	CDR3aa	CDR3nt
many	TRBV7-2	TRBJ1-1	.	CASSPSGGDVFIEAFF	TGTGCCAGCAGCCCCTCTGGAGGGGACGTTTTTATTGAAGCTTTCTTT
.	TRBV6-9	TRBJ2-7	TRBD1	CASSYGAQGDGYEQYF	TGTGCCAGCAGTTACGGCGCCCAGGGGGACGGCTACGAGCAGTACTTC
many	TRBV20-1	TRBJ2-7	.	CSARDAIAGTYEQYF	TGCAGTGCTAGAGATGCGATCGCTGGAACCTACGAGCAGTACTTC
many	TRBV6-5	TRBJ1-2	.	CASSYSADGLGGGYTF	TGTGCCAGCAGTTACTCCGCGGACGGCCTAGGGGGTGGCTACACCTTC
.	TRBV20-1	TRBJ1-2	.	CSAIGGRAGKTNYGYTF	TGCAGTGCTATAGGGGGGAGGGCAGGGAAAACCAACTATGGCTACACCTTC
many	TRBV6-2/TRBV6-3	TRBJ2-5	TRBD2	CASLPFTAGEGETQYF	TGTGCCAGCCTACCTTTTACCGCGGGAGAGGGGGAGACCCAGTACTTC
few	TRBV4-1	TRBJ1-4	TRBD1	CASSDPKGASREKLFF	TGCGCCAGCAGCGACCCAAAGGGGGCAAGTCGTGAAAAACTGTTTTTT
many	TRBV12-3/TRBV12-4	TRBJ1-1	.	CASKGTEAFF	TGTGCCAGCAAAGGGACAGAAGCTTTCTTT
many	TRBV2	TRBJ2-3	TRBD2	CASSHPAGGTSGRLSDTQYF	TGTGCCAGCAGCCATCCGGCAGGAGGGACTAGCGGGAGATTATCCGATACGCAGTATTTT
many	TRBV11-2	TRBJ2-7	.	CASSEKTAYEQYF	TGTGCCAGCAGCGAAAAAACAGCCTACGAGCAGTACTTC
many	TRBV20-1	TRBJ1-2	.	CSARAGTLYGYTF	TGCAGTGCTAGGGCAGGGACTTTATATGGCTACACCTTC
.	TRBV11-2	TRBJ2-5	TRBD2	CASSAGLATETQYF	TGTGCCAGCAGCGCTGGACTAGCAACTGAGACCCAGTACTTC
.	TRBV5-4	TRBJ1-5	.	CASSLLRGADQPQHF	TGTGCCAGCAGCTTGTTGAGGGGGGCAGATCAGCCCCAGCATTTT
many	TRBV28	TRBJ1-1	.	CASSSILNRVEAFF	TGTGCCAGCAGTTCTATTCTTAACAGGGTAGAAGCTTTCTTT
few	TRBV4-2	TRBJ1-2	TRBD1	CASSYQTGVYSYTF	TGTGCCAGCAGTTACCAGACAGGGGTTTATAGCTACACCTTC
.	TRBV20-1	TRBJ1-3	.	CSARDLLYSGNTIYF	TGCAGTGCTAGAGATCTGTTATACTCTGGAAACACCATATATTTT
many	TRBV29-1	TRBJ2-5	TRBD1	CSVEPTGGGETQYF	TGCAGCGTTGAACCGACAGGGGGCGGGGAGACCCAGTACTTC
many	TRBV28	TRBJ1-5	TRBD1	CASSLLGQGLQPQHF	TGTGCCAGCAGTTTATTGGGACAGGGGCTTCAGCCCCAGCATTTT
many	TRBV30	TRBJ2-7	.	CAWSVAQGYEQYF	TGTGCCTGGAGTGTGGCGCAGGGCTACGAGCAGTACTTC
many	TRBV2	TRBJ1-1	.	CASSDSSFTEAFF	TGTGCCAGCAGTGATAGTAGTTTCACTGAAGCTTTCTTT